Here is one T cell receptor (beta chain) with its context. This clonotype has at least ten counts. The antigen this receptor binds is unknown. Nothing much larger sits one base from this clone, and base qualities are not available. This record belongs to a study of early T cells in non-severe SARS-CoV-2 infection (TCRdb year 2021). For the study in its entirety: Bulk RNA from unsorted whole blood was used for TCR sequencing, so alpha and beta chains could not be paired.

The method was 5' RACE. The sequencer listed for this sample is NextSeq 500. The TCR library protocol attached unique molecular identifiers to individual cDNA molecules to correct for sequencing error and PCR bias. Both TCR alpha and beta chains were sequenced, and tight co-correlation was observed between alpha and beta sequence abundances in each sample. Per the original workflow: Decombinator V4 was used to annotate TCR sequences for V gene, J gene and CDR3. TCRs were defined as expanded if a significant change between any two time points was detected under a Poisson model with p below 0.0001. TCR abundances were normalised to the total number of TCRs sequenced in each sample and reported as counts per million. TRAV1-2 paired with TRAJ12, TRAJ20 or TRAJ33 defined MAIT TCRs, while TRAV10 paired with TRAJ18 defined iNKT TCRs. VDJdb, accessed 1 November 2021, was searched for CMV, EBV and SARS-CoV-2 annotated TCRs, excluding TCRs annotated for multiple antigens. TCRdb reworked the public reads: Q25 trimming with fastp, MiXCR clone assembly, productive beta chains retained. For every CDR3 protein sequence, its rows merge into one entry that carries the most common genes and DNA. The V and J calls follow TCRdb's processing rather than the paper's. The sample profile shows 20,000 to 25,000 distinct CDR3 sequences; 4.5% to 6% of them were found once. The top ten clones comprise around 4.5% of the sample.

Germline trimming: 4 bases from V, 3 bases from J; junction bases outside gene matches: 9. From cysteine to phenylalanine, the CDR3 is 16 amino acids long. This entry keeps only the CDR3 DNA: 48 bases, framed from base 1. For CDR1 and CDR2, the germline V gene lists KGHSH and LQKENI. A case-control design nested within a healthcare worker cohort in London, UK, was used, with weekly nasopharyngeal swab PCR tests and blood sampling performed. Healthcare workers were recruited between 23 and 31 March 2020, during the week of the UK lockdown, and were followed weekly for up to roughly 15 weeks. General conclusions and limits of the study: VDJdb matching was skewed toward anti-spike CD8 responses and likely underestimated virus-specific expansions by missing private and CD4 specificities.

Sequences were obtained from whole blood. The chain is encoded by TRBV18 joined to TRBJ2-3, with 8 middle bases fitting TRBD2. The sequence derives from an adult who was a healthcare worker with PCR-confirmed SARS-CoV-2 infection or an uninfected control (not recorded which). The CDR3 region reads CASSRDSGEETDTQYF. The DNA is as follows: TGTGCCAGCTCACGCGATAGCGGGGAGGAAACAGATACGCAGTATTTT.